This TCR beta chain was identified in a study of blood T cell repertoires in COVID-19. The CDR3 spans 14 residues. V was cut by 5 bases and J by 6 bases, with 15 bases left in between. CDR1 is SGHNT, CDR2 YYREEE, per germline (reference sequence). Individuals aged roughly 18 to 100 years were recruited from fewer than 30 US areas. Authors' data handling: Reference gene primer amplification in the assay estimated nucleated cell counts. TCRdb's copy holds only in-frame clones and misses some; the assay was immunoSEQ multiplex PCR. The DNA was the basis for D and trimming; V, J and clone size are from that table. The repertoire consists of fewer than 250,000 clones, with roughly 85% occurring once and the leading ten covering about 8.2%. This clone was counted once.

Input material: PBMCs or T cells enriched from blood (not recorded which). This sequence was found in a woman aged 45-65 years with acute COVID-19. The chain uses TRBV5-4 and TRBJ2-1; D is possibly TRBD2 (6 bases). CDR3 region: CASSAGLPPNEQFF. The CDR3 nucleotides are TGTGCCAGCAGTGCGGGACTGCCCCCCAATGAGCAGTTCTTC.